The clone carrying this TCR beta chain was observed a single time. The antigen remains undetermined. The V gene end was trimmed by 3 bases and the J gene end by 8 bases; junction bases not matched to a gene: 2. The CDR3 runs to 13 residues. Germline V lookup: CDR1 MNHEY, CDR2 SMNVEV (reference sequence). The data stem from a study of somatic mutations in cytotoxic T cells in rheumatoid arthritis. Notes on the study in general: The targets (antigens) of the expanded CD8+ clones were not known.

In the study's own analysis: Patient CD8+ clones larger than 1% rarely matched published virus-specific TCRB sequences. The protocol was immunoSEQ multiplex PCR, while the TCRdb copy is restricted to in-frame clones and leaves out a portion. V and J calls and clone size are given by that table; D and trimming were obtained from the DNA. The data show approximately 16,000 clones, just under 80% seen once. The chain couples TRBV27 to TRBJ2-1, with 9 nucleotides matching TRBD2. The clonotype was recovered from an adult with rheumatoid arthritis. Sequencing was carried out using CD8+ T cells sorted from blood. As DNA, the CDR3 is TGTGCCAGCAGTTTGCCTAGCGGGGATGAGCAGTTCTTC. Its translation: CASSLPSGDEQFF.